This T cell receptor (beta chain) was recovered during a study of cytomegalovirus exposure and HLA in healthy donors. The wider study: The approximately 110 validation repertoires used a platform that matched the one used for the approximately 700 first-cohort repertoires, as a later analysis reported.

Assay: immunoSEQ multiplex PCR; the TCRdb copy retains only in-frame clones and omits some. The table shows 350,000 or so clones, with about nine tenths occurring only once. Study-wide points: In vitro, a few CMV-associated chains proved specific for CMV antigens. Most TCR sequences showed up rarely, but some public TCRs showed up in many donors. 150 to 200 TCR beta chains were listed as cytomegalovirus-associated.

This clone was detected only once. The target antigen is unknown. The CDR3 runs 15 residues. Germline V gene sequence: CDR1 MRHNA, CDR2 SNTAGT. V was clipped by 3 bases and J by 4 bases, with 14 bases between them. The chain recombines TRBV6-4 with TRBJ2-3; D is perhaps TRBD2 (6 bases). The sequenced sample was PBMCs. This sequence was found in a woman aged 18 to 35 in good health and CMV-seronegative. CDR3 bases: TGTGCCAGCAGTGAGTCCGGGAGCGGCTCAGATACGCAGTATTTT. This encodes CASSESGSGSDTQYF.